This T cell receptor (beta chain) was retrieved from a study of CD8 T cells in ankylosing spondylitis. General study points: The disease-linked clones had a CD8+ phenotype and low blood frequencies. Blood from ankylosing spondylitis patients appeared to carry a characteristic roughly 8-variant TCR beta motif.

With 4 bases removed from V and 7 bases from J, the gap between germline ends came to 26 bases. Germline V gives CDR1 SNHLY, CDR2 FYNNEI. CDR3 length: 18 amino acids. TCRdb called the 5' RACE reads again in MiXCR, with one record for every CDR3 protein. The sample has 100,000 or so distinct CDR3 sequences, just under 9% seen once. As concerns this clonotype: Its antigen is currently unknown.

The chain has TRBV2 and TRBJ2-1; a weak D match, TRBD2 (6 bases). The sequence came from a male donor with ankylosing spondylitis. The sequenced sample consisted of blood, either unsorted or a sorted T cell fraction (not recorded which). CDR3 in DNA: TGTGCCAGCAGTGGACTAGACTTTAGAACTGGTGGGTGGAATGAGCAGTTCTTC. Translated: CASSGLDFRTGGWNEQFF.